This T cell receptor beta chain was identified in a study of T cells in localized non-small cell lung cancer (dated by TCRdb to between 2020 and 2021). About the study as a whole: The study examined T cell repertoires in a few hundred patients with early-stage NSCLC and compared tumors with uninvolved tumor-adjacent lungs. All 240 or so NSCLC patients in the cohort were treatment-naive and had localized lung tumors that were resected. Of the NSCLC patients, 129 were male and some 97 were female, and the mean age was approximately 66 years.

At diagnosis, tumor, uninvolved tumor-adjacent lung and peripheral blood were collected and then preserved as a mix of FFPE and fresh-frozen material. For TCR repertoire profiling, blood samples were analyzed as peripheral blood mononuclear cells. The immunoSEQ Assay was used to sequence TCR beta CDR3 regions from DNA. The original pipeline was this. To compute T cell density, TCR beta template counts were normalized to usable DNA, which was estimated by amplifying housekeeping genes. Using the preseqR package, richness was estimated by extrapolating to 120,000 templates for tissue samples and 400,000 templates for PBMC samples. Clonality was defined as one minus Pielou's evenness. Tissue-enriched TCRs were identified through differential abundance testing performed on productive amino-acid clonotypes, with a minimum total count of 5 and an alpha of 0.1. The Jaccard Index and the Morisita Overlap Index were used to quantify repertoire overlap between compartments. GLIPH clustered TCR beta CDR3s with public tetramer-defined viral CDR3s; viral motifs required at least three viral sequences plus V-gene enrichment. TCRdb mirrors the immuneACCESS table, restricted to in-frame sequences. Some clones are absent from its copies; in checked studies, under half trace to an unresolved V gene, and the reason for the others is unknown. V and J calls and clone size are given by that table; D and trimming were obtained from the DNA. The sample records tens of thousands of clones, 88% of which are singletons. The ten most abundant clones make up roughly 20% of the sample.

As regards this clone: The clone's antigen remains unknown. No base-level quality is on record; no much larger clone is a single base apart.

Study-level results and caveats: A median of roughly 56 of the top 100 tumor clones were detected in paired uninvolved adjacent lung, and around 30 of these tumor clones were also found among the top 100 clones of the paired uninvolved adjacent lung. Multi-region tumor sequencing was not performed, so intratumor heterogeneity could not be excluded. Because of the exploratory design, TCR variables were selected using unadjusted p-values without false-discovery rate correction. Uninvolved tumor-adjacent lung showed the highest T cell clonality, higher than tumor, which suggests more focused antigenic responses in the uninvolved tumor-adjacent lung. Higher blood T cell density associated with longer overall survival, while higher adjacent-lung clonality associated with shorter survival.

The germline V gene (reference sequence) provides CDR1 LNHDA and CDR2 SQIVND. The CDR3 contains 14 residues, cysteine and phenylalanine counted. This entry keeps only the CDR3 DNA: 42 bases, framed from base 1. Trimming removed 6 bases from V and 0 bases from J, leaving 11 bases between the germline ends. The source was peripheral blood, collected before any cancer treatment. The rearranged segments are TRBV19 and TRBJ1-1, with TRBD1 tentatively as D gene (5 bases match). The sequence was obtained from a woman aged 40 to 75 with stage I squamous cell lung carcinoma. The DNA sequence reads TGTGCCAGTAGACCCGACAGTATGAACACTGAAGCTTTCTTT. It specifies CASRPDSMNTEAFF.